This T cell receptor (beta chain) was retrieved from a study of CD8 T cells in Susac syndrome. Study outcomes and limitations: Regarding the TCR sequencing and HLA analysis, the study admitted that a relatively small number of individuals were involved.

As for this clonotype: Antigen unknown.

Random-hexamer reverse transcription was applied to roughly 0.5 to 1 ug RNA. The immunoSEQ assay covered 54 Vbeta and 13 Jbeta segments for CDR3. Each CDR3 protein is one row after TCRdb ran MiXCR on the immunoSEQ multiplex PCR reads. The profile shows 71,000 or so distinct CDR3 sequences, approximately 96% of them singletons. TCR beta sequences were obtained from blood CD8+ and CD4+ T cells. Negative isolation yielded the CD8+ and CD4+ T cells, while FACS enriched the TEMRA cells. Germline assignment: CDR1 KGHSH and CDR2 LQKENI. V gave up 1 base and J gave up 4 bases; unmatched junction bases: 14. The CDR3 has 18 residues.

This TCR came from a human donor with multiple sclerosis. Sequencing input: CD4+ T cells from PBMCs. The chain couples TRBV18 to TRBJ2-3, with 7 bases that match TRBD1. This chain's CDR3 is CASSPLPMTGQGPDTQYF. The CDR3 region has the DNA TGTGCCAGCTCACCACTACCCATGACAGGGCAAGGCCCAGATACGCAGTATTTT.